Described below is a single T cell receptor (beta chain) sequence and its context. The data stem from a study of blood T cell repertoires in COVID-19. Study summary: Acute and convalescent COVID-19 samples came from the United States, Italy and Spain.

Sequenced by immunoSEQ multiplex PCR; TCRdb stores in-frame clones only, minus some. Of about 350,000 clones listed, roughly 89% are singletons. This CDR3 contains 14 residues. The ends were cut back, 12 bases at V and 5 bases at J, with 21 bases in the middle. Per the germline V gene, CDR1 is KGHDR and CDR2 is SFDVKD. V and J are TRBV24-1 and TRBJ1-2; maybe TRBD1 (5 bases). This clonotype originated in a woman between 18 and 30 years old who had recovered from COVID-19. Sequencing was carried out using peripheral blood. The CDR3 DNA is TGTGCCGCAACCCTCCGACAGAACTTTTATGGCTACACCTTC. Translation: CAATLRQNFYGYTF.